These 16 T cell receptor beta chains share one sample of origin, sequenced in a study of blood T cell repertoires in COVID-19. The repertoire was sequenced with immunoSEQ multiplex PCR; TCRdb's copy has only in-frame clones and lacks some. This table holds fewer than 70,000 clones, approximately 88% found once. Material: peripheral blood. Receptors originate from a human donor in a cohort sampled during active COVID-19.

The chain carries TRBV25-1 and TRBJ1-1, with D possibly matching TRBD1 (5 bases). The length of the CDR3 is 16 residues. V was shortened by 10 bases and J by 3 bases, with 24 bases between the two germline ends. Germline V gives CDR1 MGHDK, CDR2 SYGVNS. CDR3 residues: CANGGRESGRDTEAFF. The CDR3 DNA is TGTGCCAACGGGGGGAGGGAGTCAGGTAGGGACACTGAAGCTTTCTTT.

The rearrangement links TRBV6-2 or TRBV6-3 to TRBJ1-5, with 7 nucleotides matching TRBD1. Germline V CDR1 and CDR2: MNHEY, SVGEGT. Trimming removed 5 bases from V and 6 bases from J; junction bases left unmatched: 7. The CDR3 loop spans 14 amino acids. CDR3 sequence: CASSRQGAAQPQHF. The CDR3 DNA sequence: TGTGCCAGCAGTCGACAGGGAGCAGCTCAGCCCCAGCATTTT.

The chain links TRBV3-1 (or the pseudogene TRBV3-2) to TRBJ1-2; the match to TRBD1 covers 7 bases. Germline loops: CDR1 LGHDT, CDR2 YNNKEL (reference sequence). The CDR3 sequence is 15 residues long. J was trimmed by 1 base and V by 3 bases; bases with no gene match: 5. CDR3 protein: CASSQHRGVNYGYTF. The CDR3 DNA is TGTGCCAGCAGCCAGCACAGGGGCGTTAACTATGGCTACACCTTC.

The rearrangement links TRBV29-1 to TRBJ1-3; tentatively, D is TRBD1 (5 bases). With 3 bases removed from V and 3 bases from J, the gap between germline ends came to 12 bases. The CDR3 is made up of 14 amino acids. CDR1 is SQVTM, CDR2 ANQGSEA, per germline. This chain's CDR3 is CSVDGQGGGNTIYF. For the CDR3, the DNA is TGCAGCGTTGATGGGCAGGGAGGTGGAAACACCATATATTTT. Full variable domain (missing parts from reference TRBV29-1 and TRBJ1-3): SAVISQKPSRDICQRGTSLTIQCQVDSQVTMMFWYRQQPGQSLTLIATANQGSEATYESGFVIDKFPISRPNLTFSTLTVSNMSPEDSSIYLCSVDGQGGGNTIYFGEGSWLTVV.

The chain uses TRBV13 and TRBJ2-5, with 11 bases aligning to TRBD2. The CDR3 extends over 16 amino acids. CDR1 is PRHDT and CDR2 is FYEKMQ in the germline V gene (reference sequence). J gave up 3 bases and V 7 bases, and 10 bases lay outside the gene matches. The CDR3 DNA sequence: TGTGCCAGCAACCAAAAAACGGGACTAGCGGAAGAGACCCAGTACTTC. It encodes CASNQKTGLAEETQYF. The full variable domain, rest sourced from reference TRBV13 and TRBJ2-5, is AAGVIQSPRHLIKEKRETATLKCYPIPRHDTVYWYQQGPGQDPQFLISFYEKMQSDKGSIPDRFSAQQFSDYHSELNMSSLELGDSALYFCASNQKTGLAEETQYFGPGTRLLVL.

CDR3 in amino acids: CASSYDRGGNEQFF. In DNA form, the CDR3 reads TGTGCCAGCAGCTACGACAGGGGGGGAAATGAGCAGTTCTTC. The chain recombines TRBV7-8 with TRBJ2-1, with 9 nucleotides matching TRBD1. This CDR3 has 14 amino acids. Germline CDR1 and CDR2: SGHVS and FQNEAQ. Unmatched junction bases numbered 5, after V lost 4 bases and J lost 7 bases.

The chain couples TRBV19 to TRBJ1-2; D might be TRBD1 (5 bases). The length of the CDR3 is 14 residues. V lost 7 bases and J 8 bases, leaving 20 bases between the germline ends. Per germline, CDR1 LNHDA and CDR2 SQIVND (reference sequence). The CDR3 DNA reads as TGTGCCAGTACCGCACGCGGGGCCATCTTGGGCTACACCTTC. This gives the protein CASTARGAILGYTF.

The gene calls are TRBV5-6 and TRBJ2-7, with 9 bases matching TRBD2. The CDR3 has 15 amino acids. Germline V CDR1 and CDR2: SGHDT, YYEEEE. V shed 2 bases, J shed 2 bases, and the junction held 5 bases outside the gene matches. The CDR3 is CASSLIAGVTYEQYF. In nucleotides, the CDR3 is TGTGCCAGCAGCTTAATAGCGGGAGTTACCTACGAGCAGTACTTC.

The chain combines TRBV27 with TRBJ2-7; TRBD1 matches 10 bases. The V and J ends lost 9 bases and 4 bases, in that order; junction bases with no gene match: 6. Germline V gene data show CDR1 as MNHEY and CDR2 as SMNVEV (reference sequence). CDR3 size: 13 residues. The DNA of the CDR3 is TGTGCCAGTTCCGGGACAGGGGCGTACGAGCAGTACTTC. This gives the protein CASSGTGAYEQYF.

The chain recombines TRBV6-2 or TRBV6-3 with TRBJ2-6, with D uncertain. Germline CDR1 MNHEY, CDR2 SVGEGT. The CDR3 runs 15 residues. Trimming pared 5 bases from V and 5 bases from J, leaving 13 bases between. The CDR3 is CASSQEVRRANVLTF. CDR3 DNA: TGTGCCAGCAGTCAAGAGGTTAGAAGGGCCAACGTCCTGACTTTC.

This chain uses TRBV6-2 or TRBV6-3 with TRBJ2-4, with 11 bases matching TRBD2. V was pared by 5 bases and J by 3 bases, with 9 bases of the junction left unmatched. The CDR3 is 17 amino acids. Germline CDR1 and CDR2: MNHEY and SVGEGT. The CDR3 DNA is TGTGCCAGCAGTGCTTCGGGACTAGCGGTCGGCAAAAACATTCAGTACTTC. This sequence encodes CASSASGLAVGKNIQYF.

This clone was found once. The chain uses TRBV9 and TRBJ2-7; 7 nucleotides align to TRBD2. V lost 0 bases to trimming and J lost 7 bases; unmatched junction nucleotides: 10. Per the germline V gene, CDR1 is SGDLS and CDR2 is YYNGEE. The CDR3 totals 15 residues. The CDR3: CASSVDGGSSREQYF. CDR3 sequence (DNA): TGTGCCAGCAGCGTAGATGGCGGGAGTTCTCGAGAGCAGTACTTC. The full variable domain, in which reference TRBV9 and TRBJ2-7 provide the parts outside the CDR3, is DSGVTQTPKHLITATGQRVTLRCSPRSGDLSVYWYQQSLDQGLQFLIQYYNGEERAKGNILERFSAQQFPDLHSELNLSSLELGDSALYFCASSVDGGSSREQYFGPGTRLTVT.

J is TRBJ2-3 and V is TRBV10-3; 7 bases map to TRBD2. The germline CDR1 and CDR2 sequences are ENHRY and SYGVKD. This CDR3 contains 13 residues. V trimming: 6 bases; J trimming: 4 bases; junction bases outside the gene matches: 4. The CDR3 here is CAIRDAGADTQYF. The CDR3 bases are TGTGCCATCAGAGACGCGGGGGCAGATACGCAGTATTTT.

This chain links TRBV6-5 with TRBJ1-2, with 8 bases fitting TRBD1. Unmatched junction bases numbered 10, after V lost 6 bases and J lost 4 bases. Germline-derived CDR1 and CDR2 are MNHEY and SVGAGI. This CDR3 has 15 residues. The CDR3 reads CASRPPGGQIYGYTF. CDR3 sequence (DNA): TGTGCCAGCAGACCCCCAGGGGGCCAAATCTATGGCTACACCTTC.

The V gene is TRBV27, the J gene TRBJ2-7, with TRBD2 as a possible D gene (6 bases). V gave up 4 bases and J gave up 2 bases, with 15 bases separating them. The CDR3 consists of 15 residues. CDR1 is MNHEY, CDR2 SMNVEV, per germline (reference sequence). The CDR3 region has the DNA TGTGCCAGCAGTTCCTCCCGCCCGGGGGCCTACGAGCAGTACTTC. It is translated as CASSSSRPGAYEQYF.

This clone was found once. The rearrangement joins TRBV28 to TRBJ1-2; D is uncertain. The germline gives CDR1 MDHEN, CDR2 SYDVKM. The V end was cut by 8 bases, the J end by 3 bases, with 22 bases between. The CDR3 sequence is 16 residues long. CDR3 residues: CASQGLRARGDYGYTF. CDR3 nucleotide sequence: TGTGCCAGCCAAGGTTTGCGGGCCCGCGGGGACTATGGCTACACCTTC.